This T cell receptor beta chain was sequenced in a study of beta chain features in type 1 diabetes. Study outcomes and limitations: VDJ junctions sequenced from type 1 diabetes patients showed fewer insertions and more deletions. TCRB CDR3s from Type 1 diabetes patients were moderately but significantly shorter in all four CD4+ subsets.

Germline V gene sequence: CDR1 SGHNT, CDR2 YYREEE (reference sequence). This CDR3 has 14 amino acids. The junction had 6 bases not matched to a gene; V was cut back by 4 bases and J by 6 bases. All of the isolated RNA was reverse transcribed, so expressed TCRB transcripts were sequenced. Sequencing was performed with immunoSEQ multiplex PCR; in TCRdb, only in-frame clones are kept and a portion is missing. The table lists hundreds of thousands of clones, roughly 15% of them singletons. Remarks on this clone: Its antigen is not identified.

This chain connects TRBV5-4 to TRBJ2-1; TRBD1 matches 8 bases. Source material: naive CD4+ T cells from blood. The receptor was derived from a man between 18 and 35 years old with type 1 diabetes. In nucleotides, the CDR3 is TGTGCCAGCAGCCAACGGACAGGGAGCAATGAGCAGTTCTTC. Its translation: CASSQRTGSNEQFF.